The entry below gives a single T cell receptor beta chain sequence along with its context. Antigen: not known. A TCRbeta library incorporating unique molecular identifiers was prepared. MiXCR was run by TCRdb on the PCR reads, yielding one entry per CDR3 protein. The profile covers roughly 570,000 distinct CDR3 sequences, with about a quarter appearing a single time and approximately 39% taken by the ten largest. Trimming took 4 bases from V and 6 from J; bases not matched to a gene: 9. Germline values: CDR1 MGHRA, CDR2 YSYEKL. There are 16 residues in the CDR3. The data stem from a study of T-cell reconstitution after alpha-beta-depleted transplantation in children. Overall study findings and caveats: Newly generated T cells supplied most T-cell counts and diversity one year post-transplant.

This sequence joins TRBV4-1 and TRBJ2-2; TRBD2 agrees at 9 bases. The input for sequencing was PBMCs, taken before TCRalphabeta/CD19-depleted stem cell transplant. The clonotype originates from a boy under three years old with Wiskott-Aldrich syndrome, due to receive a stem cell transplant. The CDR3, as DNA: TGCGCCAGCAGCCCAAGGGGGGTAGCGGGAGCCGGGGAGCTGTTTTTT. It specifies CASSPRGVAGAGELFF.